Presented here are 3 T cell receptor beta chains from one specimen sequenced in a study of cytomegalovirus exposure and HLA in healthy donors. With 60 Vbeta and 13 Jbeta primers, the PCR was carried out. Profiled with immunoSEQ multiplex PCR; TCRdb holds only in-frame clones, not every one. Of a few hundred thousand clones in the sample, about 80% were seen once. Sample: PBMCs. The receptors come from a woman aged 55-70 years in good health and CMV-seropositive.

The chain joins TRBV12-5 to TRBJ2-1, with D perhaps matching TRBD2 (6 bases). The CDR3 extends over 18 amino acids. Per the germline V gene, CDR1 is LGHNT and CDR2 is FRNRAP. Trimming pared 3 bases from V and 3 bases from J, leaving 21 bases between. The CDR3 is CASGFPLYAGSNYNEQFF. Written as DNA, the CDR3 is TGTGCTAGTGGTTTCCCCCTGTACGCCGGGAGTAACTACAATGAGCAGTTCTTC.

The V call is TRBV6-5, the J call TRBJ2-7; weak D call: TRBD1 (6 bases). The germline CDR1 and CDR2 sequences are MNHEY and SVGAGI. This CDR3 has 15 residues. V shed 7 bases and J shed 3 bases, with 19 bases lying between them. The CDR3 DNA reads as TGTGCCAGCACCAACCTTAGGGACAAGAACTACGAGCAGTACTTC. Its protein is CASTNLRDKNYEQYF.

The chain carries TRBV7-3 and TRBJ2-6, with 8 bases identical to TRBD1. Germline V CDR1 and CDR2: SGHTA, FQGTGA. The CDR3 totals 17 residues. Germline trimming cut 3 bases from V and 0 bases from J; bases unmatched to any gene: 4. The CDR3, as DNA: TGTGCCAGCAGCTTGGACAGGGAGAGCTCTGGGGCCAACGTCCTGACTTTC. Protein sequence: CASSLDRESSGANVLTF.